This TCR beta chain stems from a study of technical replicates of blood from several donors. Clones were sequenced by immunoSEQ multiplex PCR, and TCRdb holds only the in-frame ones, with some missing. The repertoire consists of about 79,000 clones, with 85% to 95% occurring once and the leading ten covering roughly 0.26%. The CDR3 totals 13 residues. Germline CDR1 SQVTM, CDR2 ANQGSEA. V lost 3 bases and J lost 0, with 8 bases in between. The origin of this receptor is a human donor in good health. Source material: T cells isolated from PBMCs. The rearrangement links TRBV29-1 to TRBJ1-1; D ambiguous. CDR3 in amino acids: CSVEGRLNTEAFF. CDR3 in DNA: TGCAGCGTTGAGGGCCGGTTGAACACTGAAGCTTTCTTT.